The 25 T cell receptor beta chains below come from one sample, sequenced in a study of response to subunit inactivated influenza vaccine. TCRdb passed the RT-PCR reads through MiXCR, listing each CDR3 protein once. The repertoire has 610,000 or so distinct CDR3 sequences, less than 15% of them found once; the top ten carry roughly 11%. Sequenced material: PBMCs from blood, taken 11 to 12 days after vaccination. These receptors came from a middle-aged man who received an inactivated influenza vaccine.

The V call is TRBV7-2, the J call TRBJ2-5, with TRBD2 as a possible D gene (6 bases). Germline V gene lookup returns CDR1 SGHTA and CDR2 FQGNSA. V gave up 6 bases and J gave up 4 bases, with 21 bases separating them. This CDR3 comprises 16 residues. The CDR3 DNA is TGTGCCAGCAGAACCGAGAGGAGGGGAGTCCCAGAGACCCAGTACTTC. It yields the protein CASRTERRGVPETQYF.

The V gene is TRBV20-1, the J gene TRBJ2-5, with D uncertain. This CDR3 spans 14 amino acids. Trimming cost V 1 base and J 5 bases, with 14 bases left between them. From germline, CDR1 is DFQATT and CDR2 SNEGSKA (reference sequence). CDR3 in amino acids: CSARGVQWWETQYF. CDR3 sequence (DNA): TGCAGTGCTAGAGGGGTCCAATGGTGGGAGACCCAGTACTTC.

This clonotype showed up just once. A read error may be the cause here, since a much bigger clone is one base away. This chain uses TRBV7-2 with TRBJ2-5; D perhaps matches TRBD1 (5 bases). The CDR3 totals 14 residues. The germline V gene encodes CDR1 SGHTA and CDR2 FQGNSA. CDR3 region: CASSLVSGAQTQCF. CDR3 in DNA: TGTGCCAGCAGCTTAGTTAGTGGGGCCCAGACCCAGTGCTTC.

This clonotype occurred a few times. V and J are TRBV4-3 and TRBJ1-1; tentatively, D is TRBD1 (6 bases). Per the germline V gene, CDR1 is LGHNA and CDR2 is YSLEER. Between the trimmed V and J ends, which lost 0 bases and 9 bases, there was a span of 14 bases. The CDR3 covers 14 residues. CDR3 region: CASSQEITGAQAFF. The DNA for the CDR3 is TGCGCCAGCAGCCAAGAAATTACGGGGGCGCAAGCTTTCTTT.

This clonotype was recorded a few times. This rearrangement joins TRBV7-9 to TRBJ2-3; 7 bases line up with TRBD2. The CDR3 contains 15 residues. Germline trimming cut 1 base from V and 2 bases from J; bases unmatched to any gene: 3. Per germline, CDR1 SEHNR and CDR2 FQNEAQ (reference sequence). The CDR3 DNA reads TGTGCCAGCAGCTTAGGGGAGGGAGCCACAGATACGCAGTATTTT. It is translated as CASSLGEGATDTQYF.

The chain employs TRBV6-5 and TRBJ2-7; tentative D call: TRBD1 (5 bases). Germline assignment: CDR1 MNHEY and CDR2 SVGAGI. This CDR3 spans 15 amino acids. V lost 4 bases and J 3 bases, leaving 16 bases between the germline ends. This chain's CDR3 is CASSFHMQGGYEQYF. In DNA, the CDR3 is TGTGCCAGCAGTTTCCATATGCAGGGTGGCTACGAGCAGTACTTC.

The chain is built from TRBV11-2 and TRBJ2-3; 7 nucleotides agree with TRBD2. Germline loops: CDR1 SGHAT, CDR2 FQNNGV. The CDR3 consists of 15 residues. V lost 5 bases to trimming and J lost 4 bases; unmatched junction nucleotides: 9. The CDR3 nucleotides read TGTGCCAGCAGCCAGAGCGGGGATAGGTCAGATACGCAGTATTTT. It translates to CASSQSGDRSDTQYF.

This clonotype has a count of ten or more. This rearrangement joins TRBV20-1 to TRBJ2-7; the D call may be TRBD1 or TRBD2 (6 bases each). V was trimmed by 2 bases and J by 0 bases, leaving 14 bases between them. Germline lookup yields CDR1 DFQATT and CDR2 SNEGSKA (reference sequence). The CDR3 covers 15 residues. The CDR3 nucleotides are TGCAGTGCTAGAATTCGGGGGCGGGACTCCTACGAGCAGTACTTC. The encoded protein is CSARIRGRDSYEQYF.

In this sample, this clonotype turned up a few times. The chain uses TRBV10-3 and TRBJ1-2; D is perhaps TRBD1 (5 bases). There are 15 residues in the CDR3. Germline loops: CDR1 ENHRY, CDR2 SYGVKD. V lost 0 bases and J 4 bases, leaving 12 bases between the germline ends. CDR3: CAISESGTGIYGYTF. Written as DNA, the CDR3 is TGTGCCATCAGTGAGTCCGGCACAGGTATCTATGGCTACACCTTC.

This chain uses TRBV13 with TRBJ2-2; D possibly corresponds to TRBD2 (5 bases). Germline lookup yields CDR1 PRHDT and CDR2 FYEKMQ (reference sequence). Trimming took 8 bases from V and 4 from J, leaving 17 bases between them. This CDR3 is built from 15 residues. CDR3 nucleotides: TGTGCCAGCGGGCGCAGTGAGGCGGGCACCGGGGAGCTGTTTTTT. Its protein product is CASGRSEAGTGELFF.

This clonotype was seen a handful of times. This chain joins TRBV12-3 or TRBV12-4 and TRBJ2-5, with D unclear. CDR3 size: 14 residues. Trimming took off 2 bases at V and 0 bases at J, with 7 bases between the two ends. CDR3 in amino acids: CASSLSNYQETQYF. The CDR3 nucleotides read TGTGCCAGCAGTTTATCGAACTACCAAGAGACCCAGTACTTC.

J is TRBJ2-1 and V is TRBV29-1; D remains ambiguous. The CDR3 is made up of 14 amino acids. Germline CDR1 reads SQVTM; CDR2 reads ANQGSEA. Trimming left V 1 base short and J 9 bases short, with 16 bases between. The DNA of the CDR3 is TGCAGCGTTGAAGCCAGCCCTTCTAACACTGAGCAGTTCTTC. Amino acid sequence: CSVEASPSNTEQFF.

The rearrangement links TRBV6-5 to TRBJ1-2; unclear D gene. Trimming pared 3 bases from V and 4 bases from J, leaving 18 bases between. The germline V gene has CDR1 MNHEY and CDR2 SVGAGI. This CDR3 has 16 amino acids. CDR3 region: CASSYGAGLASYGYTF. The DNA of the CDR3 is TGTGCCAGCAGTTATGGAGCAGGCTTGGCTTCCTATGGCTACACCTTC.

This sequence joins TRBV20-1 and TRBJ2-7; the match to TRBD2 covers 8 bases. The germline V gene encodes CDR1 DFQATT and CDR2 SNEGSKA (reference sequence). The CDR3 is 14 residues long. V gave up 2 bases and J gave up 1 base; unmatched junction bases: 4. The CDR3 coding sequence is TGCAGTGCTAGACCTAGCGGGCCGTCCTACGAGCAGTACTTC. Amino acids: CSARPSGPSYEQYF.

The chain has TRBV28 and TRBJ2-7, with a weak D call TRBD1 (6 bases). V was trimmed by 3 bases and J by 5 bases, leaving 17 bases between them. Germline V gene lookup returns CDR1 MDHEN and CDR2 SYDVKM. The CDR3 totals 15 residues. CDR3 in amino acids: CASSLAPVPGDEQYF. As DNA, the CDR3 is TGTGCCAGCAGTTTGGCCCCGGTCCCAGGGGACGAGCAGTACTTC.

The rearrangement links TRBV12-3 or TRBV12-4 to TRBJ2-7; TRBD1 matches at 9 bases. CDR3 length: 16 amino acids. Losses at the gene ends were 5 bases for V and 1 base for J; bases not matched to a gene: 9. The CDR3 region has the DNA TGTGCCAGCAGTCCACACAGGGGGCGAGGGTCCTACGAGCAGTACTTC. Protein sequence: CASSPHRGRGSYEQYF.

The chain links TRBV14 to TRBJ2-1; TRBD1 matches at 7 bases. This CDR3 contains 14 residues. With 0 bases clipped from V and 7 bases from J, the junction kept 3 bases outside the gene matches. Germline CDR1 is SGHDN and CDR2 is FVKESK. CDR3 sequence: CASSQDYRGNEQFF. In DNA form, the CDR3 reads TGTGCCAGCAGCCAAGATTACAGGGGTAATGAGCAGTTCTTC. The full variable domain, rest sourced from reference TRBV14 and TRBJ2-1, is EAGVTQFPSHSVIEKGQTVTLRCDPISGHDNLYWYRRVMGKEIKFLLHFVKESKQDESGMPNNRFLAERTGGTYSTLKVQPAELEDSGVYFCASSQDYRGNEQFFGPGTRLTVL.

The rearrangement uses TRBV28 and TRBJ2-7, with 8 bases matching TRBD1. CDR3 length equals 16 residues. The junction had 10 bases not matched to a gene; V was cut back by 4 bases and J by 2 bases. Germline CDR1 is MDHEN and CDR2 is SYDVKM. The CDR3 region is CASSSPGTGNPYEQYF. CDR3 sequence (DNA): TGTGCCAGCAGTTCCCCCGGGACAGGAAACCCCTACGAGCAGTACTTC.

The CDR3 DNA reads TGTGCCACCAGCAGAGATAAACGGCCGGCAGGGAGCTACGAGCAGTACTTC. The encoded protein is CATSRDKRPAGSYEQYF. V and J are TRBV15 and TRBJ2-7; D tentatively reads TRBD1 or TRBD2 (5 bases each). The V gene's germline CDR1 is LNHNV and CDR2 YYDKDF (reference sequence). Trimming removed 0 bases at V and 3 bases at J, with 18 bases between. This CDR3 spans 17 amino acids.

This clonotype was seen more than once but under ten times. CDR3 amino acids: CASSLTGAGTETQYF. CDR3 bases: TGTGCCAGCAGCTTAACAGGTGCGGGTACAGAGACCCAGTACTTC. The chain uses TRBV7-2 and TRBJ2-5, with D perhaps TRBD1 or TRBD2 (5 bases each). The germline CDR1 and CDR2 sequences are SGHTA and FQGNSA. CDR3 length: 15 residues. Trimming took 2 bases from V and 4 from J, leaving 14 bases between them.

This clonotype appeared many times. The V call is TRBV5-1, the J call TRBJ1-6; 7 nucleotides agree with TRBD1. J lost 10 bases, V lost 4 bases, and 5 bases had no gene match. The CDR3 length is 13 residues. Germline V gene sequence: CDR1 SGHRS, CDR2 YFSETQ. CDR3 region: CASSVGTESPLHF. CDR3 DNA sequence: TGCGCCAGCAGCGTCGGGACAGAATCACCCCTCCACTTT.

The V call is TRBV5-1, the J call TRBJ2-1, with 9 bases identical to TRBD1. Trimming at V came to 4 bases and at J to 4 bases, leaving 6 bases not matched to a gene. The CDR3 spans 15 residues. From germline, CDR1 is SGHRS and CDR2 YFSETQ. The CDR3 coding sequence is TGCGCCAGCAGCGCAAGGGACAGGGATTACAATGAGCAGTTCTTC. This sequence encodes CASSARDRDYNEQFF.

The gene calls are TRBV6-1 and TRBJ2-2; D is ambiguous. The CDR3 covers 14 residues. The V end was cut by 8 bases, the J end by 0 bases, with 10 bases between. Germline CDR1 is MNHNS and CDR2 is SASEGT. DNA for the CDR3: TGTGCCAGCCGTCCCCGCGCGAACACCGGGGAGCTGTTTTTT. It translates to CASRPRANTGELFF.

The chain employs TRBV5-6 and TRBJ1-4; D remains ambiguous. This CDR3 is 14 amino acids long. Trimming shortened V by 0 bases and J by 7 bases, and 10 bases separated the two germline ends. The germline CDR1 and CDR2 sequences are SGHDT and YYEEEE. In nucleotides, the CDR3 is TGTGCCAGCAGCTTGGCCGTTAGAAGTGAAAAACTGTTTTTT. Translating it yields CASSLAVRSEKLFF.

The V gene is TRBV18, the J gene TRBJ2-1, with TRBD1 as a possible D gene (5 bases). V was cut by 4 bases and J by 4 bases, with 11 bases left in between. Per the germline V gene, CDR1 is KGHSH and CDR2 is LQKENI. This CDR3 is 14 amino acids long. CDR3 amino acids: CASSRIAGYNEQFF. The CDR3 region has the DNA TGTGCCAGCTCACGCATTGCAGGGTACAATGAGCAGTTCTTC.